This TCR beta chain was obtained from a study of cytomegalovirus exposure and HLA in healthy donors. The data were produced by immunoSEQ multiplex PCR, yet TCRdb's version contains in-frame clones alone and is incomplete. The sample lists around 150,000 clones, approximately 96% occurring once. Trimming took 4 bases from V and 7 from J; bases not matched to a gene: 9. This CDR3 spans 16 amino acids. CDR1 is SGHDT and CDR2 is YYEEEE in the germline V gene. This receptor was obtained from a woman aged 18-30 years in good health and CMV-seronegative. Sequenced material: PBMCs. This chain joins TRBV5-6 and TRBJ1-6; 9 bases align to TRBD1. As DNA, the CDR3 is TGTGCCAGCAGCCTCGGGACAGGGCGGGGAAATTCACCCCTCCACTTT. This encodes CASSLGTGRGNSPLHF.